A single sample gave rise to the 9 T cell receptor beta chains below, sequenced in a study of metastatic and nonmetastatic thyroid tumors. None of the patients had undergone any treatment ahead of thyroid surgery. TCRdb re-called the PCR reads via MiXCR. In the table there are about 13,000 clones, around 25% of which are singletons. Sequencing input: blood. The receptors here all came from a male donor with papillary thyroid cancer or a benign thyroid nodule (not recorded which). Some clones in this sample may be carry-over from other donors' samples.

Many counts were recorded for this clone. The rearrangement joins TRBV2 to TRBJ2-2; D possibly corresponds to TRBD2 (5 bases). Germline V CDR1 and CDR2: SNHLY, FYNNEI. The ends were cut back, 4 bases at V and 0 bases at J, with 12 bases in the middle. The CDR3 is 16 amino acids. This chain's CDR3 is CASSVDGLANTGELFF. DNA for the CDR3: TGTGCCAGCAGTGTTGACGGACTCGCGAACACCGGGGAGCTGTTTTTT. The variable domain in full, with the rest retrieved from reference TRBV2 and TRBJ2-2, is EPEVTQTPSHQVTQMGQEVILRCVPISNHLYFYWYRQILGQKVEFLVSFYNNEISEKSEIFDDQFSVERPDGSNFTLKIRSTKLEDSAMYFCASSVDGLANTGELFFGEGSRLTVL.

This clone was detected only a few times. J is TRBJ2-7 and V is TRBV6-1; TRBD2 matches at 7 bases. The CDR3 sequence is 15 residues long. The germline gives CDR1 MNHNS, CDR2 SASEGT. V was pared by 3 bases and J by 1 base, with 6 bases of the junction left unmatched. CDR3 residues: CASSDIGGGSYEQYF. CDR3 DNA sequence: TGTGCCAGCAGTGATATCGGCGGGGGATCCTACGAGCAGTACTTC.

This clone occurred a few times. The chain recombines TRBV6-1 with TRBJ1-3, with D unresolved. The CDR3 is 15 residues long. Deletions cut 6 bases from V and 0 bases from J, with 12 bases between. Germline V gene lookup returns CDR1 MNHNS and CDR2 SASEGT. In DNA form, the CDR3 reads TGTGCCAGCAGCCCCCGGCGGGGCTCTGGAAACACCATATATTTT. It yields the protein CASSPRRGSGNTIYF.

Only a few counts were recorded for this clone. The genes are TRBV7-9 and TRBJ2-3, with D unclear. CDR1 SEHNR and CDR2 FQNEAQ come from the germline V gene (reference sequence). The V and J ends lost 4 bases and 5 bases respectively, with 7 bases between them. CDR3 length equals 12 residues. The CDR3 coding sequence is TGTGCCAGCAGCTCACTAAGAGATACGCAGTATTTT. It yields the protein CASSSLRDTQYF.

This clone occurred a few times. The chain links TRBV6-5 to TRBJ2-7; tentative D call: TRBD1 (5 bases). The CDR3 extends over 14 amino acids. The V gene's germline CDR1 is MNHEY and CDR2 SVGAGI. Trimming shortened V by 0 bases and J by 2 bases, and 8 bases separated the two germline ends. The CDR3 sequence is CASSYSTVAYEQYF. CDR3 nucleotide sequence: TGTGCCAGCAGTTACTCGACAGTGGCCTACGAGCAGTACTTC.

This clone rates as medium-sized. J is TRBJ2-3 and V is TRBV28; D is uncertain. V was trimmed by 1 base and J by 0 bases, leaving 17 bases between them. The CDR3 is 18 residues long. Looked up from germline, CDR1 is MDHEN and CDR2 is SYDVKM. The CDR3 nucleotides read TGTGCCAGCAGTTTATCGGTTAACGAGGACCTCAGCACAGATACGCAGTATTTT. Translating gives CASSLSVNEDLSTDTQYF.

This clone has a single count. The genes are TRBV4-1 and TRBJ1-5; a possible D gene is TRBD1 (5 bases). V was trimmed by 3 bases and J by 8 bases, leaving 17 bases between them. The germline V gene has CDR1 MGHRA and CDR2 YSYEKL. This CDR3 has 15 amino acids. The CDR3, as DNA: TGCGCCAGCAGCCAGAGTAGTGGGGGGATTGAGCCCCAGCATTTT. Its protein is CASSQSSGGIEPQHF.

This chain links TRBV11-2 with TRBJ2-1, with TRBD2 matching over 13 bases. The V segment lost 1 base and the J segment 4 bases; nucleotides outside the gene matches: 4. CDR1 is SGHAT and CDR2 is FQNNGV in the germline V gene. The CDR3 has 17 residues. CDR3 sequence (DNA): TGTGCCAGCAGCTTAGGGACTAGCGGGAGCAGGTACAATGAGCAGTTCTTC. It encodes CASSLGTSGSRYNEQFF.

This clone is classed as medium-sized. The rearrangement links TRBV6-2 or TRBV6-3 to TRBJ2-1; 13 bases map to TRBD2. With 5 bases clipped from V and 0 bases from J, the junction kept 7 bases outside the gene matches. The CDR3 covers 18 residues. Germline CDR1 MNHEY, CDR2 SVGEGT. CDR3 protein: CASSTRLAGGSSYNEQFF. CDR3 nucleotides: TGTGCCAGCAGTACCCGACTAGCGGGGGGTAGCTCCTACAATGAGCAGTTCTTC.